This T cell receptor (beta chain) came from a study of cytomegalovirus exposure and HLA in healthy donors. The PCR had 60 Vbeta and 13 Jbeta primers. The table came from immunoSEQ multiplex PCR; TCRdb's copy has only in-frame clones and leaves some out. The ten most abundant clones cover roughly 3.5% of a sample with roughly 120,000 clones. The CDR3 loop spans 13 amino acids. The trim removed 5 bases at V and 6 bases at J, leaving 6 bases unmatched. From germline, CDR1 is WNHNN and CDR2 SYGVQD (reference sequence). This TCR came from a man between 18 and 35 years old in good health and CMV-seronegative. The sample consisted of PBMCs. J is TRBJ1-1 and V is TRBV10-1; 7 bases line up with TRBD1. CDR3 sequence reads: CASSPGTAAEAFF. The CDR3 DNA is TGCGCCAGCAGTCCTGGGACAGCGGCTGAAGCTTTCTTT.